This entry describes one TCR beta chain. The data belong to a study of blood T cell repertoires in COVID-19. Original processing notes: Reference gene primers were amplified, and this amplification served to estimate nucleated cell counts. The table came from immunoSEQ multiplex PCR; TCRdb's copy has only in-frame clones and leaves some out. V and J calls and clone size follow that table, whereas D and trimming were derived from the DNA. Of around 160,000 clones listed, over 75% were seen once; the top ten hold 8%. The Seattle patients joined while their infection was active and were tracked longitudinally afterward. The sample consisted of peripheral blood. The clonotype comes from a woman aged 60-75 years with COVID-19, enrolled during active disease.

CDR3 DNA sequence: TGCGCCAGCAGCCGGAGTGACAGGTCATGGAACACTGAAGCTTTCTTT. Translation: CASSRSDRSWNTEAFF. V gene TRBV4-3 combines with J gene TRBJ1-1; tentative D call: TRBD1 (6 bases). Trimming removed 4 bases at V and 1 base at J, with 16 bases between. The germline V gene encodes CDR1 LGHNA and CDR2 YSLEER. This CDR3 is built from 16 residues.